The rows below give T cell receptor beta chains drawn from one sample of a study of cytomegalovirus exposure and HLA in healthy donors. Data came from immunoSEQ multiplex PCR; TCRdb stores just in-frame clones and leaves some out. The sample table includes around 140,000 clones. Material: PBMCs. All receptors come from a male donor in good health and CMV-seronegative. Each CDR3 is given with its conserved first and last residue. Each record gives: D gene, V gene, J gene, CDR3 length, CDR3 protein, CDR3 DNA. A D gene is named only where the DNA matches it firmly.

NA	TRBV7-2	TRBJ2-7	17	CASSLVGTGFSTYEQYF	TGTGCCAGCAGCTTAGTGGGCACAGGGTTTTCCACCTACGAGCAGTACTTC
NA	TRBV19	TRBJ2-7	15	CASSIIAEGSYEQYF	TGTGCCAGTAGTATAATAGCGGAGGGATCCTACGAGCAGTACTTC
TRBD2	TRBV5-1	TRBJ2-1	15	CASSPTSGSVNEQFF	TGCGCCAGCAGCCCTACTAGCGGGAGTGTGAATGAGCAGTTCTTC
TRBD2	TRBV7-2	TRBJ2-1	16	CASSLELAGVYNEQFF	TGTGCCAGCAGCTTAGAACTAGCGGGGGTCTACAATGAGCAGTTCTTC
NA	TRBV2	TRBJ1-5	14	CASGGYRTIEPQHF	TGTGCCAGCGGGGGATATCGGACTATCGAGCCCCAGCATTTT
NA	TRBV13	TRBJ2-1	15	CASSLEKSSYNEQFF	TGTGCCAGCAGCTTAGAGAAGAGCTCCTACAATGAGCAGTTCTTC
NA	TRBV30	TRBJ1-1	11	CAWDPGTEAFF	TGTGCCTGGGACCCGGGGACTGAAGCTTTCTTT
NA	TRBV7-8	TRBJ1-1	14	CASSLADRNTEAFF	TGTGCCAGCAGCTTAGCGGACAGGAACACTGAAGCTTTCTTT
NA	TRBV19	TRBJ2-6	17	CASSISDSSSGANVLTF	TGTGCCAGTAGTATCTCGGACAGCTCCTCTGGGGCCAACGTCCTGACTTTC
TRBD1	TRBV28	TRBJ1-1	15	CASSFRTGARTEAFF	TGTGCCAGCAGTTTCCGGACAGGGGCCCGTACTGAAGCTTTCTTT
NA	TRBV30	TRBJ1-3	17	CAWSGGTQALGGNTIYF	TGTGCCTGGAGTGGAGGTACACAGGCCCTCGGTGGAAACACCATATATTTT
NA	TRBV27	TRBJ2-3	14	CASSWQPFTDTQYF	TGTGCCAGCAGTTGGCAACCTTTCACAGATACGCAGTATTTT
NA	TRBV7-2	TRBJ2-7	17	CASSFSSGMGGLHEQYF	TGTGCCAGCAGCTTTTCTTCTGGGATGGGGGGGCTGCACGAGCAGTACTTC
NA	TRBV7-9	TRBJ2-2	16	CASATYVSEGTGELFF	TGTGCCAGCGCAACATACGTTTCTGAGGGCACCGGGGAGCTGTTTTTT
NA	TRBV6-5	TRBJ1-2	11	CASRREDGYTF	TGTGCCAGCAGGAGGGAAGATGGCTACACCTTC
TRBD1	TRBV6-1	TRBJ2-5	14	CASGAGGWEETQYF	TGTGCCTCGGGGGCAGGGGGCTGGGAAGAGACCCAGTACTTC
TRBD1	TRBV6-5	TRBJ1-1	14	CASSGGQLNTEAFF	TGTGCCAGCAGCGGGGGACAGCTGAACACTGAAGCTTTCTTT
TRBD1	TRBV2	TRBJ2-7	14	CAGHLRTGSYEQYF	TGTGCCGGCCATTTGAGGACAGGGTCCTACGAGCAGTACTTC
TRBD2	TRBV27	TRBJ2-1	15	CASSPGTSGSYEQFF	TGTGCCAGCAGCCCCGGGACTAGCGGGAGTTATGAGCAGTTCTTC
NA	TRBV30	TRBJ1-5	14	CAWSVEAGPQPQHF	TGTGCCTGGAGTGTCGAAGCAGGGCCTCAGCCCCAGCATTTT
TRBD2	TRBV4-2	TRBJ2-2	15	CASSQLAGDTGELFF	TGTGCCAGCAGCCAACTAGCGGGAGATACCGGGGAGCTGTTTTTT
NA	TRBV5-5	TRBJ1-1	17	CASSLPWGGAMNTEAFF	TGTGCCAGCAGCCTACCATGGGGGGGGGCCATGAACACTGAAGCTTTCTTT
TRBD1	TRBV5-1	TRBJ1-1	17	CASSQPRDRGKNTEAFF	TGCGCCAGCAGCCAACCCAGGGACAGGGGGAAGAACACTGAAGCTTTCTTT
TRBD2	TRBV4-2	TRBJ2-7	15	CASRPVAGFPHEQYF	TGTGCCAGCAGGCCCGTAGCGGGCTTTCCCCACGAGCAGTACTTC
NA	TRBV12-5	TRBJ1-5	12	CASGLDSQPQHF	TGTGCTAGTGGCTTAGACAGTCAGCCCCAGCATTTT
NA	TRBV5-1	TRBJ1-4	19	CASSTVHPGTSATNEKLFF	TGCGCCAGCAGCACGGTACACCCCGGGACATCGGCAACTAATGAAAAACTGTTTTTT
NA	TRBV6-1	TRBJ1-1	14	CASSEERKNTEAFF	TGTGCCAGCAGTGAAGAGCGTAAGAACACTGAAGCTTTCTTT
NA	TRBV5-4	TRBJ2-1	16	CASSLKGGGQGFEQFF	TGTGCCAGCAGCTTGAAAGGGGGGGGGCAGGGATTTGAGCAGTTCTTC
TRBD1	TRBV19	TRBJ1-2	20	CASSSRWGRGTDKHNYGYTF	TGTGCCAGTAGTTCCCGATGGGGCCGGGGGACAGATAAACATAACTATGGCTACACCTTC
TRBD2	TRBV5-4	TRBJ2-5	16	CASSFSGLAAQETQYF	TGTGCCAGCAGCTTCTCGGGACTAGCGGCTCAAGAGACCCAGTACTTC
NA	TRBV4-3	TRBJ2-2	17	CASSQDREFANTGELFF	TGCGCCAGCAGCCAAGATAGGGAGTTCGCGAACACCGGGGAGCTGTTTTTT
NA	TRBV25-1	TRBJ1-1	13	CASRFYSGTEAFF	TGTGCCAGCAGATTCTATTCGGGGACTGAAGCTTTCTTT
NA	TRBV15	TRBJ2-1	17	CATSRGIEGLSYNEQFF	TGTGCCACCAGCAGGGGGATAGAGGGTCTCTCCTACAATGAGCAGTTCTTC
NA	TRBV11-1	TRBJ2-7	13	CASRGAGAREQYF	TGTGCCAGCAGAGGTGCGGGGGCACGTGAGCAGTACTTC
TRBD2	TRBV19	TRBJ2-5	15	CATTGGRGTPETQYF	TGTGCCACAACGGGGGGTCGGGGAACACCAGAGACCCAGTACTTC
TRBD1	TRBV7-9	TRBJ1-1	15	CASSTLFDRDTEAFF	TGTGCCAGCAGCACCCTTTTTGACAGGGACACTGAAGCTTTCTTT
TRBD1	TRBV9	TRBJ2-1	16	CASSGFDRGRLNEQFF	TGTGCCAGCAGCGGCTTCGACAGGGGGCGTTTGAATGAGCAGTTCTTC
TRBD1	TRBV5-1	TRBJ2-3	16	CASSTDSGTGPDTQYF	TGCGCCAGCAGCACTGATTCCGGGACAGGTCCAGATACGCAGTATTTT
TRBD1	TRBV5-1	TRBJ1-5	15	CASSLLTGGDQPQHF	TGCGCCAGCAGCTTGCTGACAGGGGGTGATCAGCCCCAGCATTTT
NA	TRBV15	TRBJ2-1	16	CATSSSTSISYNEQFF	TGTGCCACCAGCAGCTCCACTAGTATCTCCTACAATGAGCAGTTCTTC
NA	TRBV27	TRBJ2-1	15	CASSSGRVSHNEQFF	TGTGCCAGCAGTTCAGGCAGGGTGTCCCACAATGAGCAGTTCTTC
NA	TRBV29-1	TRBJ1-2	13	CSVHVGPEGGYTF	TGCAGCGTTCATGTGGGACCGGAGGGGGGCTACACCTTC
NA	TRBV6-1	TRBJ1-5	14	CASRGGNSNQPQHF	TGTGCCAGCAGGGGAGGAAATAGCAATCAGCCCCAGCATTTT
TRBD1	TRBV10-3	TRBJ1-1	14	CAISWDRENTEAFF	TGTGCCATCAGTTGGGACAGGGAGAACACTGAAGCTTTCTTT
NA	TRBV7-3	TRBJ1-6	14	CASSLTGRGAPLHF	TGTGCCAGCAGCTTGACAGGCAGAGGGGCACCCCTCCACTTT
NA	TRBV28	TRBJ2-7	13	CASRDTGFYEQYF	TGTGCCAGCAGGGATACAGGGTTCTACGAGCAGTACTTC
TRBD2	TRBV7-9	TRBJ2-1	15	CASSLSGRVDNEQFF	TGTGCCAGCAGCTTAAGCGGGAGGGTCGACAATGAGCAGTTCTTC
NA	TRBV7-8	TRBJ1-1	14	CASSLTLGSTEAFF	TGTGCCAGCAGCTTAACCCTGGGCAGCACTGAAGCTTTCTTT
TRBD1	TRBV6-1	TRBJ2-7	15	CASSEQTGGPYEQYF	TGTGCCAGCAGCGAACAGACAGGGGGCCCCTACGAGCAGTACTTC
NA	TRBV19	TRBJ1-5	16	CASSVMGRSLNQPQHF	TGTGCCAGTAGTGTGATGGGGCGGAGCCTCAATCAGCCCCAGCATTTT
TRBD2	TRBV6-1	TRBJ2-2	15	CASRSTSWDTGELFF	TGTGCCAGCAGATCGACTAGCTGGGACACCGGGGAGCTGTTTTTT
NA	TRBV14	TRBJ1-1	16	CASSGQQGKMNTEAFF	TGTGCCAGCAGCGGACAACAGGGAAAGATGAACACTGAAGCTTTCTTT
TRBD2	TRBV4-3	TRBJ2-7	18	CASSQDLASGGGAYEQYF	TGCGCCAGCAGCCAAGATTTAGCTAGCGGGGGGGGAGCCTACGAGCAGTACTTC